This entry concerns a single TCR beta chain. Its antigen is as yet unknown. The record originates from a study of blood T cells in healthy people across ages. Findings of the study overall: Diversity estimated from one million T cells was considered an underestimate.

The authors ran a second PCR of about 6 to 11 cycles using a sample-barcoded 5' primer and a J-beta primer mix. Using its own MiXCR run on the 5' RACE reads, TCRdb lists one record per CDR3 protein. Seen here are 800,000 to 900,000 distinct CDR3 sequences, less than 80% observed once, and the top ten hold about 27%. Sequences were obtained from blood. The sequence was obtained from a man aged 25-45 years in good health.

As DNA, the CDR3 is TGTGCCAGCAGTGGGTTCACCAGCGAGGGCTACACCTTC. Translated: CASSGFTSEGYTF. V is TRBV2 and J is TRBJ1-2; D call uncertain. Trimming stripped 4 bases from V and 8 bases from J, with 14 bases between. Germline V gives CDR1 SNHLY, CDR2 FYNNEI. This CDR3 is built from 13 residues. Full variable domain (rest looked up from reference TRBV2 and TRBJ1-2): EPEVTQTPSHQVTQMGQEVILRCVPISNHLYFYWYRQILGQKVEFLVSFYNNEISEKSEIFDDQFSVERPDGSNFTLKIRSTKLEDSAMYFCASSGFTSEGYTFGSGTRLTVV.